The 21 T cell receptor beta chains listed next were all sequenced from one sample in a study of early T cells in non-severe SARS-CoV-2 infection. One entry per CDR3 protein, called by TCRdb with MiXCR from the 5' RACE reads. Of roughly 41,000 distinct CDR3 sequences listed, 5% to 5.5% are singletons. The source was whole blood, collected at baseline. The source of these receptors is an adult who was a healthcare worker with PCR-confirmed SARS-CoV-2 infection or an uninfected control (not recorded which).

This clonotype appeared many times. The CDR3 bases are TGTGCCAGCAGCTTAGAGAAGAGGAGACCTACGGATGGCTACACCTTC. Amino acids: CASSLEKRRPTDGYTF. V gene TRBV7-9 combines with J gene TRBJ1-2, with D unclear. Per the germline V gene, CDR1 is SEHNR and CDR2 is FQNEAQ (reference sequence). CDR3 length: 16 residues. The ends were cut back, 1 base at V and 6 bases at J, with 18 bases in the middle.

This clonotype came up many times. The chain combines TRBV5-4 with TRBJ1-3; no clear D. In germline, CDR1 is SGHNT, CDR2 YYREEE (reference sequence). The V gene lost 0 bases and the J gene lost 0 bases, with 4 bases spanning the gap. The CDR3 loop spans 14 amino acids. The CDR3 here is CASSLDSSGNTIYF. In DNA, the CDR3 is TGTGCCAGCAGCTTGGACAGCTCTGGAAACACCATATATTTT.

This clonotype was seen a handful of times. The V call is TRBV7-6, the J call TRBJ1-2; 8 nucleotides align to TRBD1. Germline CDR1 SGHVS, CDR2 FNYEAQ. This CDR3 contains 13 residues. J lost 8 bases, V lost 4 bases, and 6 bases had no gene match. The CDR3 region is CASSSQGARGYTF. CDR3 nucleotides: TGTGCCAGCAGCTCGCAGGGGGCGCGCGGCTACACCTTC.

Ten or more counts support this clonotype. The V gene is TRBV27, the J gene TRBJ2-1; D unclear. From germline, CDR1 is MNHEY and CDR2 SMNVEV (reference sequence). The CDR3 sequence is 13 residues long. Trimming took 4 bases from V and 6 from J, leaving 10 bases between them. The DNA of the CDR3 is TGTGCCAGCAGTTGGGCCGACGGCAATGAGCAGTTCTTC. Translating gives CASSWADGNEQFF.

V gene TRBV20-1 combines with J gene TRBJ2-1; the match to TRBD2 covers 8 bases. The CDR3 is 14 residues long. Germline V CDR1 and CDR2: DFQATT, SNEGSKA (reference sequence). V trimming: 6 bases; J trimming: 5 bases; junction bases outside the gene matches: 9. Here the CDR3 reads CSAPRAGENNEQFF. The CDR3 DNA sequence: TGCAGTGCACCCAGAGCGGGGGAGAACAATGAGCAGTTCTTC.

The chain employs TRBV30 and TRBJ2-7; 10 bases map to TRBD2. Germline V lookup: CDR1 GTSNPN, CDR2 SVGIG (reference sequence). V gave up 4 bases and J gave up 0 bases; unmatched junction bases: 12. The CDR3 has 17 amino acids. The CDR3 nucleotides are TGTGCCTGGAAGTTAGCGGGAGGACCTACTAGCTCCTACGAGCAGTACTTC. This sequence encodes CAWKLAGGPTSSYEQYF.

The genes are TRBV27 and TRBJ2-3; D gene uncertain. The CDR3 loop spans 14 amino acids. V dropped 8 bases and J dropped 0 bases, with 12 bases sitting between them. Germline CDR1 is MNHEY and CDR2 is SMNVEV (reference sequence). The CDR3 sequence: CASRAGHSTDTQYF. The CDR3 DNA is TGTGCCAGCCGGGCCGGCCACAGCACAGATACGCAGTATTTT.

This clonotype was counted many times. This chain joins TRBV10-1 and TRBJ2-3, with D perhaps assigned TRBD1 or TRBD2 (5 bases each). The CDR3 is made up of 14 amino acids. Trimming shortened V by 6 bases and J by 6 bases, and 16 bases separated the two germline ends. Looked up from germline, CDR1 is WNHNN and CDR2 is SYGVQD (reference sequence). The CDR3 spells CASSRDGSGDTQYF. As DNA, the CDR3 is TGCGCCAGCAGCAGGGACGGGTCTGGGGATACGCAGTATTTT.

The table lists this clonotype with many counts. The chain employs TRBV27 and TRBJ2-7; D remains unclear. V lost 1 base to trimming and J lost 6 bases, with 13 bases between them. Germline lookup yields CDR1 MNHEY and CDR2 SMNVEV (reference sequence). The CDR3 consists of 14 residues. The CDR3 sequence: CASSLFSESGEQYF. CDR3 coding DNA: TGTGCCAGCAGTTTATTCTCTGAATCGGGCGAGCAGTACTTC.

This clonotype was seen ten or more times. This sequence joins TRBV20-1 and TRBJ1-1; D uncertain. V was trimmed by 7 bases and J by 4 bases, leaving 7 bases between them. There are 10 residues in the CDR3. The germline V gene has CDR1 DFQATT and CDR2 SNEGSKA (reference sequence). In nucleotides, the CDR3 is TGCAGTGTGGAGGGCACTGAAGCTTTCTTT. Protein sequence: CSVEGTEAFF.

Comments on this clonotype: This likely comes from a read error, as the CDR3 has no conserved phenylalanine or tryptophan at its end. The rearrangement joins TRBV7-9 to TRBJ2-1; TRBD2 matches at 11 bases. Germline V gene data show CDR1 as SEHNR and CDR2 as FQNEAQ (reference sequence). The CDR3 runs 16 residues. Trimming cost V 5 bases and J 0 bases; bases outside gene matches: 3. The DNA of the CDR3 is TGTGCCAGCAGCCCCACTAGCGGGAGCTCCTACAATGAGCAGTTCTCC. This translates into CASSPTSGSSYNEQFS.

V and J are TRBV24-1 and TRBJ2-2, with 7 bases lining up with TRBD2. This CDR3 has 13 residues. The V and J ends lost 9 bases and 0 bases, in that order; junction bases with no gene match: 0. Germline values: CDR1 KGHDR, CDR2 SFDVKD. This chain's CDR3 is CATGTTNTGELFF. The CDR3 DNA sequence: TGTGCCACCGGGACTACGAACACCGGGGAGCTGTTTTTT.

This clonotype appeared many times. The chain carries TRBV28 and TRBJ1-5, with D unclear. The CDR3 runs 13 residues. Germline V gene data show CDR1 as MDHEN and CDR2 as SYDVKM. With 4 bases removed from V and 6 bases from J, the gap between germline ends came to 10 bases. Written as DNA, the CDR3 is TGTGCCAGCAGTTCCGTCGTCGTTCAGCCCCAGCATTTT. It is translated as CASSSVVVQPQHF.

Ten or more counts support this clonotype. The rearrangement links TRBV10-2 to TRBJ1-2; weak D call: TRBD1 (6 bases). The CDR3 contains 13 residues. Trimming pared 5 bases from V and 5 bases from J, leaving 12 bases between. Germline V gives CDR1 WSHSY, CDR2 SAAADI. CDR3 nucleotides: TGCGCCAGCAGTTCCCGGGACATATATGGCTACACCTTC. Protein sequence: CASSSRDIYGYTF.

The chain uses TRBV4-1 and TRBJ1-1; no clear D. Trimming pared 3 bases from V and 8 bases from J, leaving 10 bases between. CDR1 MGHRA and CDR2 YSYEKL come from the germline V gene. The length of the CDR3 is 12 residues. The CDR3 reads CASSHLPGEAFF. The CDR3 DNA is TGCGCCAGCAGCCACTTACCGGGGGAAGCTTTCTTT.

This clonotype was detected ten times or more. The CDR3 loop reads CASSSLSSETQYF. For the CDR3, the DNA is TGTGCCAGCAGTTCGTTGTCGTCGGAGACCCAGTACTTC. The J gene is TRBJ2-5, the V gene TRBV12-3 or TRBV12-4; no clear D. The CDR3 is 13 residues long. The V end was cut by 4 bases, the J end by 5 bases, with 11 bases between.

This clonotype came up a few times. The chain joins TRBV18 to TRBJ1-3; no definite D call. The CDR3 contains 14 residues. Trimming removed 3 bases at V and 3 bases at J, with 9 bases between. From germline, CDR1 is KGHSH and CDR2 LQKENI. The CDR3 sequence: CASSPSGVGNTIYF. As DNA, the CDR3 is TGTGCCAGCTCACCGAGCGGGGTTGGAAACACCATATATTTT.

The rearrangement uses TRBV7-9 and TRBJ2-5, with D possibly matching TRBD1 (6 bases). Per the germline V gene, CDR1 is SEHNR and CDR2 is FQNEAQ (reference sequence). This CDR3 spans 16 amino acids. The V end lost 4 bases, the J end lost 3 bases, and 18 bases lay between the germline ends. CDR3 region: CASSSRTGLTEETQYF. The CDR3 DNA is TGTGCCAGCAGCTCGCGAACAGGGTTGACGGAAGAGACCCAGTACTTC.

A few counts support this clonotype. V is TRBV5-1 and J is TRBJ1-2; 7 bases are a match to TRBD1. The J segment lost 7 bases and the V segment lost 1 base, leaving 4 bases of the junction unmatched. From germline, CDR1 is SGHRS and CDR2 YFSETQ. The CDR3 contains 13 residues. CDR3 amino acids: CASSLPGTVGYTF. In DNA, the CDR3 is TGCGCCAGCAGCTTGCCCGGGACAGTTGGCTACACCTTC.

This clonotype was picked up many times. The chain recombines TRBV29-1 with TRBJ1-2; 8 nucleotides agree with TRBD1. This CDR3 spans 12 amino acids. Germline CDR1 and CDR2: SQVTM and ANQGSEA. The V and J ends lost 7 bases and 3 bases, in that order; junction bases with no gene match: 4. CDR3 amino acids: CSASTGDYGYTF. The CDR3 DNA follows: TGCAGCGCCTCGACAGGGGACTATGGCTACACCTTC.

The chain carries TRBV24-1 and TRBJ2-2; D is ambiguous. Between the trimmed V and J ends, which lost 5 bases and 1 base, there was a span of 7 bases. Germline CDR1 reads KGHDR; CDR2 reads SFDVKD. There are 14 residues in the CDR3. In DNA, the CDR3 is TGTGCCACCAGTGTCGGATTGAACACCGGGGAGCTGTTTTTT. This gives the protein CATSVGLNTGELFF.